Given below is one TCR beta chain in context. Its binding antigen is unknown. No per-base quality is available; no much larger clone lies one base away. The library was generated by 5' RACE. For sequencing, a NextSeq 500 was employed. Unique molecular identifiers were attached to individual cDNA molecules in the TCR library protocol so that sequencing error and PCR bias could be corrected. Sequencing covered both TCR alpha and beta chains, and within each sample the abundances of alpha and beta sequences were tightly co-correlated. In the authors' own workflow: Decombinator V4 was used to annotate TCR sequences for V gene, J gene and CDR3. TCRs were defined as expanded if a significant change between any two time points was detected under a Poisson model with p below 0.0001. TCR abundances were normalised to the total number of TCRs sequenced in each sample and reported as counts per million. VDJdb, accessed on 1 November 2021, was searched for TCRs annotated for CMV, EBV and SARS-CoV-2, and TCRs annotated for more than one antigen were excluded. TCRdb handled the public reads itself, with Q25 trimming in fastp and clone calling in MiXCR, and kept productive beta chains. Merged by CDR3 protein, the rows form single entries marked with the most common genes and DNA. TCRdb, not the original authors, processed these V and J calls. The sample data list about 55,000 distinct CDR3 sequences, and under 15% of these were observed just once. The top ten hold under 1.5% of the sample.

The data stem from a study of early T cells in non-severe SARS-CoV-2 infection (dated by TCRdb to about 2021). With regard to the full study: TCR sequencing used bulk RNA from unsorted whole blood, so alpha and beta chains could not be paired. Broad study findings and their caveats: Matching against VDJdb was skewed toward anti-spike CD8 responses, likely underestimated virus-specific expansions, and missed private and CD4 specificities.

The study was a case-control design nested within a healthcare worker cohort in London, UK, with weekly nasopharyngeal swab PCR tests and blood sampling. Between 23 and 31 March 2020, the week of the UK lockdown, healthcare workers were enrolled and then followed up weekly for as long as 16 weeks. The specimen sequenced was whole blood. This receptor was taken from an adult who was a healthcare worker with PCR-confirmed SARS-CoV-2 infection or an uninfected control (not recorded which).

The DNA sequence is TGTGCCAGCAGCTTGCGGACAGTGTACCAAGAGACCCAGTACTTC. Its amino acids are CASSLRTVYQETQYF. This chain joins TRBV5-6 to TRBJ2-5; 6 matching bases give a weak D call of TRBD1. According to the germline V gene, CDR1 reads SGHDT and CDR2 reads YYEEEE. Trimming removed 1 base from V and 0 bases from J, leaving 10 bases between the germline ends. The cysteine opens and the phenylalanine closes a CDR3 of 15 amino acids. Just CDR3 DNA is preserved here, 45 bases in frame from base 1.